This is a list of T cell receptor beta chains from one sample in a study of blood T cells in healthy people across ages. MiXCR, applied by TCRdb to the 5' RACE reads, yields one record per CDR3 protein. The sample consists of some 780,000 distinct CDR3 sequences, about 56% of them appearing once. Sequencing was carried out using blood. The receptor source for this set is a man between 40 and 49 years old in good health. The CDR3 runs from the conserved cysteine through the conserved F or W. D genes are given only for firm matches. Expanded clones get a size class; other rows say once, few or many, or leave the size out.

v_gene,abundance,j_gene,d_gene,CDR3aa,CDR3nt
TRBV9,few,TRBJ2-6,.,CASSVAKTGGSGANVLTF,TGTGCCAGCAGCGTAGCTAAAACAGGAGGTTCTGGGGCCAACGTCCTGACTTTC
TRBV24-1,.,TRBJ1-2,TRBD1,CATSGTGLNYGYTF,TGTGCCACCAGCGGGACAGGACTCAACTATGGCTACACCTTC
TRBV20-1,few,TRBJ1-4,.,CSASLLRETNEKLFF,TGCAGTGCTAGCCTTCTTCGGGAGACTAATGAAAAACTGTTTTTT
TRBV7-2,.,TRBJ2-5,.,CASSPQRVLQETQYF,TGTGCCAGCAGCCCCCAAAGGGTGCTCCAAGAGACCCAGTACTTC
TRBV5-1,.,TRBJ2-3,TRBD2,CASSRTSGRGADTQYF,TGCGCCAGCAGTCGTACTAGCGGGAGAGGGGCAGATACGCAGTATTTT
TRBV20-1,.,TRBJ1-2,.,CSARVGDGYTF,TGCAGTGCTAGAGTAGGAGACGGCTACACCTTC
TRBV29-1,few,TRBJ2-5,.,CSVDRNDQETQYF,TGCAGCGTTGATCGAAACGACCAAGAGACCCAGTACTTC
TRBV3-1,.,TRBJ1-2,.,CASSHPDSGGYTF,TGTGCCAGCAGCCATCCCGATTCGGGTGGCTACACCTTC
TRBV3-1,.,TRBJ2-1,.,CASSQVGGGLNEQFF,TGTGCCAGCAGCCAAGTGGGGGGGGGCTTGAATGAGCAGTTCTTC
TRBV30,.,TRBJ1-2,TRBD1,CAWREDRGLYYTF,TGTGCCTGGAGGGAAGACAGGGGGCTCTACTACACCTTC
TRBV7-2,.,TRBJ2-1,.,CASSSGPQGPWQFF,TGTGCCAGCAGCTCCGGCCCACAGGGCCCCTGGCAGTTCTTC
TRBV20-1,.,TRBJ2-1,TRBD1,CSADGQGASFDEQFF,TGCAGTGCCGACGGACAGGGAGCAAGTTTCGATGAGCAGTTCTTC
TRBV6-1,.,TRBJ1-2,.,CASSVDLNGPWEYGYTF,TGTGCCAGCAGTGTTGACCTTAACGGGCCATGGGAGTATGGCTACACCTTC
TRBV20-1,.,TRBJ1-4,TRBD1,CSARDAGTAGEKLFF,TGCAGTGCTAGAGATGCCGGGACAGCGGGCGAAAAACTGTTTTTT
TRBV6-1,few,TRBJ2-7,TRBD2,CASLVQAGSSYEQYF,TGTGCCAGCTTAGTCCAAGCGGGGAGCTCCTACGAGCAGTACTTC
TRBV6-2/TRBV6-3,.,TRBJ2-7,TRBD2,CASSLAGGSSYNEQYF,TGTGCCAGCAGCCTAGCGGGGGGGAGCTCCTACAATGAGCAGTACTTC
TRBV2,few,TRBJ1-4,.,CASIPDSMSNEKLFF,TGTGCCAGCATTCCCGACTCAATGTCTAATGAAAAACTGTTTTTT
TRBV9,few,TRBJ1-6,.,CASSPGLWSGSPLHF,TGTGCCAGCAGCCCCGGTCTGTGGTCGGGTTCACCCCTCCACTTT
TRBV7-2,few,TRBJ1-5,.,CASSRPGEHQPQHF,TGTGCCAGCAGCCGACCGGGGGAACATCAGCCCCAGCATTTT
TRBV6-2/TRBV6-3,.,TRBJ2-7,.,CASKLTGMNYEQYF,TGTGCCAGCAAATTGACGGGGATGAACTACGAGCAGTACTTC
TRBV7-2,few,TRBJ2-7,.,CASSLDRLLSYEQYF,TGTGCCAGCAGCTTAGACAGACTTCTCTCCTACGAGCAGTACTTC
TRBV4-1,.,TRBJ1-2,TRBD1,CASSQPRQGLSYGYTF,TGCGCCAGCAGCCAACCCCGACAGGGGCTCAGCTATGGCTACACCTTC
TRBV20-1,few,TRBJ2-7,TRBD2,CSASGLAGSTYEQYF,TGCAGTGCTAGCGGACTAGCGGGGTCGACCTACGAGCAGTACTTC
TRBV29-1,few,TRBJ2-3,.,CSGEEWGTDTQYF,TGCAGCGGCGAGGAGTGGGGAACAGATACGCAGTATTTT
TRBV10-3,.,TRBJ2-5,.,CAISESGSPQETQYF,TGTGCCATCAGTGAGTCGGGCAGCCCTCAAGAGACCCAGTACTTC
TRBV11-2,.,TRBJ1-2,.,CASSPFSGLYGYTF,TGTGCCAGCAGCCCCTTTTCGGGGCTCTATGGCTACACCTTC
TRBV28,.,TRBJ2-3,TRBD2,CASSLPSPGGTDTQYF,TGTGCCAGCAGTTTGCCTTCGCCGGGAGGGACAGATACGCAGTATTTT
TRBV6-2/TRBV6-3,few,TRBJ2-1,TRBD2,CASSFGTSFDNEQFF,TGTGCCAGCAGTTTCGGGACTAGTTTCGACAATGAGCAGTTCTTC
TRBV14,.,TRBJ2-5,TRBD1,CASSQDASWDRVAETQYF,TGTGCCAGCAGCCAAGATGCTTCGTGGGACAGGGTTGCGGAGACCCAGTACTTC
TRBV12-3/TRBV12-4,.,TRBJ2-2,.,CASSESLASRNTGELFF,TGTGCCAGCAGTGAATCCCTAGCAAGCCGGAACACCGGGGAGCTGTTTTTT
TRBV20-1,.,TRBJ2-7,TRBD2,CSATGLAGGPYEQYF,TGCAGTGCCACGGGACTAGCGGGAGGCCCCTACGAGCAGTACTTC
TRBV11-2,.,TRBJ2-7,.,CASSLDGASYEQYF,TGTGCCAGCAGCTTAGATGGGGCCTCCTACGAGCAGTACTTC
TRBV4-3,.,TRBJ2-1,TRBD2,CASIQVLAGAYNEQFF,TGCGCCAGCATCCAAGTTCTAGCGGGAGCCTACAATGAGCAGTTCTTC
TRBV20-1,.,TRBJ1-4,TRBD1,CSAVAGGTNEKLFF,TGCAGTGCTGTAGCAGGGGGCACTAATGAAAAACTGTTTTTT
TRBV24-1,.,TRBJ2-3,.,CATTEARGDTQYF,TGTGCCACCACTGAGGCTCGAGGAGATACGCAGTATTTT
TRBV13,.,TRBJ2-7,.,CASSLLSGTLTSNEQYF,TGTGCCAGCAGCTTACTCTCCGGGACATTAACGTCCAATGAGCAGTACTTC
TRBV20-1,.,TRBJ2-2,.,CSARDFLGTGELFF,TGCAGTGCTAGAGATTTTTTAGGCACCGGGGAGCTGTTTTTT
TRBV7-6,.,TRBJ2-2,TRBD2,CASSLLPSGNGELFF,TGTGCCAGCAGCCTTTTACCGAGCGGGAACGGGGAGCTGTTTTTT
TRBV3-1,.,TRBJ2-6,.,CASSQEGRRASGTNVLTF,TGTGCCAGCAGCCAAGAGGGAAGAAGGGCCTCTGGGACCAACGTCCTGACTTTC
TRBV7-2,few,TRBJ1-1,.,CASSLAELLSGTEAFF,TGTGCCAGCAGCTTAGCAGAGCTCCTTAGTGGCACTGAAGCTTTCTTT